Below, 25 T cell receptor beta chains from the same sample are listed, as sequenced in a study of blood T cell repertoires in COVID-19. TCRdb keeps only in-frame clones here, not all; method: immunoSEQ multiplex PCR. The data contain around 300,000 clones, approximately 90% of them seen just once; the ten biggest clones take up roughly 3.7%. Material: peripheral blood. Receptors were obtained from a woman aged 40 to 49 with acute or convalescent COVID-19.

V gene TRBV24-1 combines with J gene TRBJ2-3; 8 nucleotides align to TRBD2. The V and J ends lost 5 bases and 6 bases, in that order; junction bases with no gene match: 6. The CDR3 has 14 residues. CDR1 is KGHDR and CDR2 is SFDVKD in the germline V gene. This CDR3 is CATSVGGASDTQYF. In nucleotides, the CDR3 is TGTGCCACCAGTGTCGGGGGGGCGTCGGATACGCAGTATTTT.

The V gene is TRBV6-1, the J gene TRBJ1-3; 12 nucleotides agree with TRBD1. Trimming at V came to 3 bases and at J to 3 bases, leaving 6 bases not matched to a gene. Germline values: CDR1 MNHNS, CDR2 SASEGT. The CDR3 is 17 residues long. CDR3 loop: CASSDPGQGALGNTIYF. Here the CDR3 DNA reads TGTGCCAGCAGTGATCCGGGACAGGGGGCGCTTGGAAACACCATATATTTT.

In DNA form, the CDR3 reads TGTGCCACCCTCGGCCGGCGGGGGGGATACAATGAGCAGTTCTTC. Its translation: CATLGRRGGYNEQFF. The chain is built from TRBV19 and TRBJ2-1; 9 nucleotides match TRBD2. Trimming at V came to 10 bases and at J to 4 bases, leaving 11 bases not matched to a gene. CDR3 length equals 15 residues. CDR1 is LNHDA and CDR2 is SQIVND in the germline V gene (reference sequence).

This clone came up once. The V and J genes are TRBV2 and TRBJ2-4, with D hard to call. Germline V lookup: CDR1 SNHLY, CDR2 FYNNEI. CDR3 length: 17 amino acids. Trimming cost V 4 bases and J 0 bases, with 16 bases left between them. Here the CDR3 DNA reads TGTGCCAGCAGTGCAAGTGCGATCATCCTAGCCAAAAACATTCAGTACTTC. Its translation is CASSASAIILAKNIQYF.

The rearrangement links TRBV5-6 to TRBJ2-7, with D possibly matching TRBD2 (5 bases). Germline-derived CDR1 and CDR2 are SGHDT and YYEEEE. Trimming removed 4 bases at V and 5 bases at J, with 13 bases between. The length of the CDR3 is 13 residues. In DNA form, the CDR3 reads TGTGCCAGCAGCCTTTTTGAGGGCCACGAGCAGTACGTC. This codes for CASSLFEGHEQYV.

This clone was detected only a few times. The chain is built from TRBV4-1 and TRBJ1-1, with D perhaps matching TRBD1 (5 bases). Between the trimmed V and J ends, which lost 1 base and 3 bases, there was a span of 6 bases. CDR1 MGHRA and CDR2 YSYEKL come from the germline V gene. The CDR3 runs 13 residues. The DNA of the CDR3 is TGCGCCAGCAGCCAAGGCAGGGACACTGAAGCTTTCTTT. It specifies CASSQGRDTEAFF.

The chain employs TRBV2 and TRBJ1-2; 7 positions agree with TRBD1. Trimming at V came to 6 bases and at J to 4 bases, leaving 2 bases not matched to a gene. The germline gives CDR1 SNHLY, CDR2 FYNNEI. This CDR3 spans 12 amino acids. CDR3 region: CASRDRRYGYTF. The CDR3 DNA is TGTGCCAGCAGGGACAGGCGCTATGGCTACACCTTC.

The chain carries TRBV19 and TRBJ2-1; D gene ambiguous. Germline CDR1 is LNHDA and CDR2 is SQIVND (reference sequence). V dropped 1 base and J dropped 8 bases, with 18 bases sitting between them. The CDR3 contains 16 residues. The CDR3 protein is CASSIGNRGQWYEQFF. The CDR3 DNA reads TGTGCCAGTAGTATAGGTAACCGAGGTCAGTGGTATGAGCAGTTCTTC.

This clone is a singleton in its sample. This chain joins TRBV18 and TRBJ1-5; TRBD1 is a possible D gene (5 bases). V lost 3 bases and J 5 bases, leaving 17 bases between the germline ends. This CDR3 is 16 amino acids long. CDR1 is KGHSH, CDR2 LQKENI, per germline. CDR3 amino acids: CASSPPSGGGHQPQHF. DNA of the CDR3: TGTGCCAGCTCACCCCCATCCGGCGGGGGACATCAGCCCCAGCATTTT.

V is TRBV6-1 and J is TRBJ2-7; 7 bases agree with TRBD1. This CDR3 spans 15 amino acids. Germline-derived CDR1 and CDR2 are MNHNS and SASEGT. Germline trimming cut 1 base from V and 2 bases from J; bases unmatched to any gene: 5. As DNA, the CDR3 is TGTGCCAGCAGTGAAGGCCCGGGACAGCCCTACGAGCAGTACGTC. Translation gives CASSEGPGQPYEQYV.

This clone was observed a single time. The rearrangement joins TRBV30 to TRBJ1-1; D might be TRBD1 (6 bases). The CDR3 consists of 12 residues. The germline V gene encodes CDR1 GTSNPN and CDR2 SVGIG (reference sequence). V shed 4 bases and J shed 5 bases, with 11 bases lying between them. The CDR3 spells CAWTGAMTEAFF. DNA for the CDR3: TGTGCCTGGACAGGGGCGATGACTGAAGCTTTCTTT.

This clone has just one count. This chain joins TRBV6-5 and TRBJ1-2; 8 nucleotides match TRBD1. The CDR3 is 15 amino acids. V lost 4 bases to trimming and J lost 4 bases; unmatched junction nucleotides: 8. Germline CDR1 and CDR2: MNHEY and SVGAGI. The CDR3 is CASSWSGGVIYGYTF. The DNA for the CDR3 is TGTGCCAGCAGTTGGTCAGGGGGCGTTATCTATGGCTACACCTTC.

V gene TRBV4-1 combines with J gene TRBJ1-1; D gene ambiguous. Germline loops: CDR1 MGHRA, CDR2 YSYEKL. V gave up 4 bases and J gave up 5 bases, with 17 bases separating them. CDR3 size: 15 residues. DNA for the CDR3: TGCGCCAGCAGCCCCCTGAAGGGTGGAGGTACTGAAGCTTTCTTT. It yields the protein CASSPLKGGGTEAFF.

This clone was observed once. This chain uses TRBV10-2 with TRBJ1-2; 7 nucleotides match TRBD1. CDR1 is WSHSY and CDR2 is SAAADI in the germline V gene. The CDR3 length is 13 residues. After removal of 5 bases from V and 7 bases from J, the junction contained 7 bases not matched to a gene. CDR3 coding DNA: TGCGCCAGCAGTCTCGACAGGGAAAGTGGCTACACCTTC. It is translated as CASSLDRESGYTF.

This chain uses TRBV6-1 with TRBJ1-2; 7 bases match TRBD1. The length of the CDR3 is 15 residues. Per germline, CDR1 MNHNS and CDR2 SASEGT. The V segment lost 1 base and the J segment 0 bases; nucleotides outside the gene matches: 2. This CDR3 reads CASSEGGTANYGYTF. The CDR3 DNA is TGTGCCAGCAGTGAAGGCGGGACAGCTAACTATGGCTACACCTTC.

The genes are TRBV6-5 and TRBJ2-5; possibly TRBD2 for D (6 bases). The CDR3 covers 13 residues. Germline CDR1 reads MNHEY; CDR2 reads SVGAGI. V was pared by 8 bases and J by 5 bases, with 15 bases between. CDR3: CASRADGGETQYF. The CDR3 DNA reads TGTGCCAGCCGGGCCGATGGGGGGGAGACCCAGTACTTC.

The chain recombines TRBV18 with TRBJ1-1; 9 nucleotides line up with TRBD1. V lost 3 bases to trimming and J lost 9 bases; unmatched junction nucleotides: 2. CDR1 and CDR2 from the germline V gene are KGHSH and LQKENI. This CDR3 contains 12 residues. CDR3 amino acids: CASSPGQGQAFF. The CDR3 DNA reads as TGTGCCAGCTCACCTGGACAGGGGCAAGCTTTCTTT.

CDR3: CASSSAGNNEQFF. The DNA of the CDR3 is TGCGCCAGCAGCTCTGCAGGGAACAATGAGCAGTTCTTC. V usage is TRBV5-1 and J usage is TRBJ2-1, with D possibly TRBD1 on 5 matching bases. Germline V gene lookup returns CDR1 SGHRS and CDR2 YFSETQ. V shed 3 bases and J shed 5 bases, with 9 bases lying between them. The CDR3 runs 13 residues.

V gene TRBV7-2 combines with J gene TRBJ1-4, with 7 nucleotides matching TRBD1. Unmatched junction bases numbered 3, after V lost 1 base and J lost 4 bases. Germline lookup yields CDR1 SGHTA and CDR2 FQGNSA. CDR3 length: 15 residues. CDR3 amino acids: CASSLEGQSNEKLFF. The DNA for the CDR3 is TGTGCCAGCAGCTTAGAGGGACAGAGTAATGAAAAACTGTTTTTT.

The chain employs TRBV25-1 and TRBJ1-2; D is perhaps TRBD1 (5 bases). The germline CDR1 and CDR2 sequences are MGHDK and SYGVNS. Deletions cut 5 bases from V and 3 bases from J, with 10 bases between. The CDR3 runs 13 residues. CDR3 sequence (DNA): TGTGCCAGCAGTCTGGGGCTCGACTATGGCTACACCTTC. This translates into CASSLGLDYGYTF.

The gene calls are TRBV9 and TRBJ1-1; D is ambiguous. Germline-derived CDR1 and CDR2 are SGDLS and YYNGEE. V was pared by 5 bases and J by 11 bases, with 10 bases between. This CDR3 is built from 10 residues. The CDR3, as DNA: TGTGCCAGCAGACCCGGCGGGGCTTTCTTT. It yields the protein CASRPGGAFF.

The chain joins TRBV5-1 to TRBJ1-1, with D possibly matching TRBD1 (5 bases). The V gene lost 0 bases and the J gene lost 5 bases, with 14 bases spanning the gap. CDR3 size: 15 residues. Germline assignment: CDR1 SGHRS and CDR2 YFSETQ. CDR3 sequence: CASSLVQGAGTEAFF. Written as DNA, the CDR3 is TGCGCCAGCAGCTTGGTCCAGGGTGCGGGAACTGAAGCTTTCTTT.

The V and J genes are TRBV7-8 and TRBJ2-5; TRBD2 aligns across 9 bases. Losses at the gene ends were 2 bases for V and 5 bases for J; bases not matched to a gene: 12. This CDR3 is 17 amino acids long. CDR1 and CDR2 (germline): SGHVS, FQNEAQ. CDR3 DNA: TGTGCCAGCAGCTTACCCCCGGCGCGGGGGGGCCTGGAGACCCAGTACTTC. As protein: CASSLPPARGGLETQYF.

The chain carries TRBV2 and TRBJ1-2, with D possibly matching TRBD1 (6 bases). V gave up 8 bases and J gave up 6 bases, with 19 bases separating them. The CDR3 has 14 residues. Germline-derived CDR1 and CDR2 are SNHLY and FYNNEI. CDR3 sequence: CASSNWGRGDGYTF. In DNA, the CDR3 is TGTGCCAGCTCAAATTGGGGCAGGGGAGATGGCTACACCTTC.

V usage is TRBV20-1 and J usage is TRBJ2-7; 8 positions agree with TRBD1. Germline-derived CDR1 and CDR2 are DFQATT and SNEGSKA (reference sequence). The CDR3 runs 13 residues. Losses at the gene ends were 3 bases for V and 5 bases for J; bases not matched to a gene: 6. Written as DNA, the CDR3 is TGCAGTGCTAGTCAGGGGGCGATCAACGAGCAGTACGTC. Translated, it gives CSASQGAINEQYV.